This record looks at one T cell receptor (beta chain) sequence and its context. Germline CDR1 is SEHNR and CDR2 is FQNEAQ (reference sequence). Trimming took off 4 bases at V and 6 bases at J, with 6 bases between the two ends. The CDR3 runs to 12 residues. Original processing methods: Amplification from reference gene primers served as the basis for estimated nucleated cell counts. Sequencing was performed with immunoSEQ multiplex PCR; in TCRdb, only in-frame clones are kept and a portion is missing. The V and J calls and the clone size are those of that table, but D and trimming were determined from the DNA. The sample yields 110,000 or so clones, around 83% seen once. The sample originates from a study of blood T cell repertoires in COVID-19. Background on the study: The United States, Italy and Spain were the sources of the acute and convalescent COVID-19 samples. From T cells, B-cell-depleted T cells, or PBMCs came the material, which was cDNA or gDNA.

The rearrangement links TRBV7-9 to TRBJ2-2; D not certain. This TCR was sampled from a man between 35 and 55 years old with acute or convalescent COVID-19. Sample: peripheral blood. CDR3 in amino acids: CASSSLSGELFF. The DNA of the CDR3 is TGTGCCAGCAGCTCGTTATCCGGGGAGCTGTTTTTT.